The 18 T cell receptor beta chains below were found in one sample sequenced in a study of tumor-infiltrating lymphocytes in primary liver carcinoma. Starting material of about 0.45 ug total RNA yielded TCR beta cDNA via a constant-region primer. For TCR beta, libraries were produced by three nested multiplex PCR rounds using slightly modified ARM-PCR. Each of the first two PCR rounds ran nine to ten cycles with TRBV1-TRBV30 forward and C-beta reverse primers. MiXCR, applied by TCRdb to the multiplex PCR reads, yields one record per CDR3 protein. Here the sample spans 200,000 or so distinct CDR3 sequences, roughly two thirds being singletons. Germline DNA was extracted too, while blood RNA derived from unsorted whole blood. Sequencing was done on a sample of peripheral blood. Receptor source: a woman aged 60-70 years with primary liver carcinoma and hepatitis B virus infection.

This chain joins TRBV11-2 and TRBJ2-1; TRBD2 might be the D (6 bases). The CDR3 is made up of 16 amino acids. Germline V gives CDR1 SGHAT, CDR2 FQNNGV. V lost 3 bases and J lost 8, with 20 bases in between. For the CDR3, the DNA is TGTGCCAGCAGCTTCAAGGCGGGAAGATTGGTGGATGAGCAGTTCTTC. Its protein product is CASSFKAGRLVDEQFF.

The table lists this clonotype with a few counts. The J gene is TRBJ2-7, the V gene TRBV28, with D maybe TRBD1 (6 bases). CDR1 and CDR2 (germline): MDHEN, SYDVKM. The CDR3 is 13 residues long. V shed 8 bases and J shed 3 bases, with 14 bases lying between them. As DNA, the CDR3 is TGTGCCAGCCGGAAGGACAGTTACTACGAGCAGTACTTC. Amino acid sequence: CASRKDSYYEQYF.

In DNA, the CDR3 is TGTGCCAGCAGCACCCCGTACCAAGAGGCACAGTACTTC. It codes for CASSTPYQEAQYF. The chain couples TRBV11-2 to TRBJ2-5; the D is unclear. Germline assignment: CDR1 SGHAT and CDR2 FQNNGV. V dropped 5 bases and J dropped 11 bases, with 18 bases sitting between them. The CDR3 consists of 13 residues.

The gene calls are TRBV4-1 and TRBJ2-1, with 13 positions matching TRBD2. Germline values: CDR1 MGHRA, CDR2 YSYEKL. The CDR3 spans 22 residues. V gave up 3 bases and J gave up 1 base; unmatched junction bases: 18. The CDR3 spells CASSQGPRRTSGSQISYNEQFF. The CDR3 nucleotides read TGCGCCAGCAGCCAGGGCCCCCGCCGGACTAGCGGGAGCCAAATTTCCTACAATGAGCAGTTCTTC.

This clonotype was found many times. The rearrangement links TRBV6-1 to TRBJ2-1; TRBD1 agrees at 10 bases. Germline-derived CDR1 and CDR2 are MNHNS and SASEGT. The CDR3 sequence is 15 residues long. The V and J ends lost 4 bases and 6 bases, in that order; junction bases with no gene match: 6. Written as DNA, the CDR3 is TGTGCCAGCAGTGTGAGGGACAGGGGTGGCAATGAGCAGTTCTTC. It translates to CASSVRDRGGNEQFF.

The CDR3 reads CAISKGNSGSGQFF. The CDR3 nucleotides read TGTGCCATCAGTAAGGGAAATAGCGGTTCTGGACAGTTCTTC. This sequence joins TRBV10-3 and TRBJ2-1, with D possibly TRBD2 on 6 matching bases. The germline CDR1 and CDR2 sequences are ENHRY and SYGVKD. The CDR3 sequence is 14 residues long. V shed 5 bases and J shed 13 bases, with 21 bases lying between them.

With regard to this clonotype: A much larger clone sits a single nucleotide away, making a read error possible. The CDR3 reads CASSFSHNGSRPDYEQYF. The CDR3 DNA reads as TGTGCCAGCAGCTTCAGCCATAACGGGAGTCGACCCGATTACGAGCAGTACTTC. The chain carries TRBV11-2 and TRBJ2-5; D may be TRBD2 (6 bases). The end of the DNA aligns better with TRBJ2-7, so the J call may be wrong. Germline values: CDR1 SGHAT, CDR2 FQNNGV. The CDR3 contains 18 residues.

The sample holds many counts of this clonotype. The V and J genes are TRBV6-2 or TRBV6-3 and TRBJ2-5; no definite D call. V was clipped by 7 bases and J by 2 bases, with 8 bases between them. This CDR3 comprises 12 residues. The germline gives CDR1 MNHEY, CDR2 SVGEGT. The DNA of the CDR3 is TGTGCCAGCAACTACCCTCAAGAGACCCAGTACTTC. Protein product: CASNYPQETQYF.

V gene TRBV29-1 combines with J gene TRBJ2-7, with a tentative D call TRBD1 (6 bases). Germline V gives CDR1 SQVTM, CDR2 ANQGSEA. The V end was cut by 4 bases, the J end by 5 bases, with 18 bases between. The CDR3 has 14 residues. CDR3 sequence: CSVVWGQGAHEQYF. DNA for the CDR3: TGCAGCGTTGTCTGGGGACAAGGGGCCCACGAGCAGTACTTC.

V is TRBV5-1 and J is TRBJ2-7; 14 nucleotides match TRBD2. Germline V CDR1 and CDR2: SGHRS, YFSETQ. CDR3 size: 15 residues. Trimming at V came to 0 bases and at J to 5 bases, leaving 1 base not matched to a gene. The CDR3 spells CASSLVGLAGDEQYF. CDR3 bases: TGCGCCAGCAGCTTGGTGGGACTAGCGGGAGACGAGCAGTACTTC. The full variable domain, with the rest looked up from reference TRBV5-1 and TRBJ2-7, is KAGVTQTPRYLIKTRGQQVTLSCSPISGHRSVSWYQQTPGQGLQFLFEYFSETQRNKGNFPGRFSGRQFSNSRSEMNVSTLELGDSALYLCASSLVGLAGDEQYFGPGTRLTVT.

As regards this clonotype: A single base separates this from a much larger clone, so it may be a read error. The V and J genes are TRBV10-3 and TRBJ1-1; D is unresolved. The length of the CDR3 is 13 residues. CDR1 and CDR2 from the germline V gene are ENHRY and SYGVKD. This CDR3 reads CAISDSPNTEVFF. The CDR3 coding sequence is TGTGCCATCAGTGACAGCCCTAACACTGAAGTTTTCTTT.

As concerns this clonotype: At one boundary the junction diverges from the germline segment, which might be a read error. J is TRBJ2-1 and V is TRBV6-4; 15 bases map to TRBD2. Germline values: CDR1 MRHNA, CDR2 SNTAGT. The CDR3 has 17 residues. The CDR3 DNA follows: TGTGCCAGCCCCCCCAGGACTAGCGGGAGGGCTTACAATGAGCAGTCCTTC. This translates into CASPPRTSGRAYNEQSF.

The chain employs TRBV11-1 and TRBJ2-3, with 9 positions matching TRBD1. Germline trimming cut 8 bases from V and 3 bases from J; bases unmatched to any gene: 9. This CDR3 has 15 residues. CDR1 is SGHAT, CDR2 FQDESV, per germline (reference sequence). CDR3 protein: CASRLLDRGTDTQYF. CDR3 nucleotide sequence: TGTGCCAGCCGCCTCCTGGACAGGGGAACAGATACGCAGTATTTT.

This clonotype has only a few counts. The rearrangement links TRBV5-6 to TRBJ1-5; TRBD1 might be the D (5 bases). Germline loops: CDR1 SGHDT, CDR2 YYEEEE. The CDR3 sequence is 14 residues long. Deletions cut 4 bases from V and 5 bases from J, with 13 bases between. CDR3 region: CASSPRTGHQPQHF. CDR3 DNA sequence: TGTGCCAGCAGCCCACGGACGGGACATCAGCCCCAGCATTTT.

For this clonotype: An end of the junction differs from the germline gene, which may be a read error. This chain links TRBV11-3 with TRBJ2-3; possible D gene TRBD1, 6 bases. The germline V gene encodes CDR1 SGHNT and CDR2 YENEEA. CDR3 length: 14 amino acids. Written as DNA, the CDR3 is TGTGCCACCAGCTCCTCGACAGGCCCAGATACACAGTATTTT. It is translated as CATSSSTGPDTQYF.

Only a few counts were recorded for this clonotype. J is TRBJ2-1 and V is TRBV6-5; 7 nucleotides agree with TRBD1. The CDR3 runs to 14 residues. Germline CDR1 reads MNHEY; CDR2 reads SVGAGI. V shed 5 bases, J shed 6 bases, and the junction held 7 bases outside the gene matches. CDR3 DNA: TGTGCCAGCAGTAGGACAGGTATCCCCAATGAGCAGTTCTTC. It yields the protein CASSRTGIPNEQFF.

The chain employs TRBV7-6 and TRBJ2-3, with 7 bases that match TRBD2. This CDR3 has 15 amino acids. From germline, CDR1 is SGHVS and CDR2 FNYEAQ. With 2 bases clipped from V and 8 bases from J, the junction kept 10 bases outside the gene matches. In DNA form, the CDR3 reads TGTGCCAGCAGCTTATCTCCCGGCGGGAGCGTTACGCAGTATTTT. Translated: CASSLSPGGSVTQYF.

A word on this clonotype: The junction departs from the called germline gene at one end, perhaps through a read error. The CDR3 region has the DNA TGTGTCAGCAGCCCCCCCCTACCCTACAATGAACAGTTCTTC. It is translated as CVSSPPLPYNEQFF. V and J are TRBV11-2 and TRBJ2-1; D ambiguous. The germline V gene has CDR1 SGHAT and CDR2 FQNNGV. The CDR3 consists of 14 residues.